Each of the 19 T cell receptor beta chains below was sequenced from the same sample in a study of CD8 T cells in ankylosing spondylitis (dated by TCRdb to 2016 to 2017). The method behind the library was 5' RACE. Sequencing instrument: Illumina HiSeq 2500. TCRdb handled the public reads itself, with Q25 trimming in fastp and clone calling in MiXCR, and kept productive beta chains. Merged by CDR3 protein, the rows form single entries marked with the most common genes and DNA. The sample yields just under 350,000 distinct CDR3 sequences; roughly 14% were counted once. The ten largest clones represent approximately 1.1% of the sample. The sample taken for sequencing was blood, either unsorted or a sorted T cell fraction (not recorded which). The origin of the receptors is a male donor with ankylosing spondylitis or in good health (not recorded which).

This clonotype has only a few counts. V is TRBV2 and J is TRBJ2-5, with 14 bases identical to TRBD2. Germline loops: CDR1 SNHLY, CDR2 FYNNEI. The CDR3 is 17 residues long. J lost 6 bases, V lost 6 bases, and 12 bases had no gene match. The CDR3 sequence is CASSRGTSGGLGKTQYF. DNA for the CDR3: TGTGCCAGCAGCCGAGGGACTAGCGGGGGACTCGGGAAGACCCAGTACTTC.

The table lists this clonotype with a count of one. The chain has TRBV3-1 and TRBJ2-3, with 9 bases that match TRBD2. The CDR3 is 15 amino acids. With V trimmed by 7 bases and J by 2 bases, 7 bases remained unmatched. Germline-derived CDR1 and CDR2 are LGHDT and YNNKEL (reference sequence). The CDR3 DNA follows: TGTGCCAGCACCCTCAGACTAGCGGCCACAGATACGCAGTATTTT. Amino acids: CASTLRLAATDTQYF.

The rearrangement uses TRBV7-6 and TRBJ2-2; TRBD1 or TRBD2 may be the D gene (6 bases each). CDR3 length: 15 residues. Looked up from germline, CDR1 is SGHVS and CDR2 is FNYEAQ. V shed 5 bases and J shed 6 bases, with 16 bases lying between them. CDR3 bases: TGTGCCAGCAGCCCAAGGACAGAGCGGGCCGGGGAGCTGTTTTTT. Its translation is CASSPRTERAGELFF.

The CDR3 nucleotides read TGTGCCAGCAGCTTAGGGAGGGGTCAGGGGAATGAGCAGTTCTTC. This encodes CASSLGRGQGNEQFF. This chain links TRBV7-7 with TRBJ2-1, with D perhaps matching TRBD1 or TRBD2 (6 bases each). Deletions cut 1 base from V and 7 bases from J, with 14 bases between. The CDR3 runs 15 residues. Germline loops: CDR1 SSHAT, CDR2 FNYEAQ (reference sequence).

This clonotype was seen only a few times. The chain is built from TRBV5-5 and TRBJ2-4; D may be TRBD1 or TRBD2 (6 bases each). CDR3 size: 15 residues. Germline V gene lookup returns CDR1 SGHKS and CDR2 YYEKEE (reference sequence). V lost 1 base and J 0 bases, leaving 8 bases between the germline ends. Written as DNA, the CDR3 is TGTGCCAGCAGCTTGCGGGGGCTAGCCAAAAACATTCAGTACTTC. Amino acids: CASSLRGLAKNIQYF.

This clonotype was found a few times. The chain has TRBV4-2 and TRBJ2-1; 10 nucleotides align to TRBD2. The CDR3 has 17 residues. V was clipped by 2 bases and J by 7 bases; unmatched bases: 11. The germline V gene has CDR1 LGHNA and CDR2 YNFKEQ. DNA of the CDR3: TGTGCCAGCAGCCAATTAACCTCGAGCGGGAGGGAGAATGAGCAGTTCTTC. Its translation is CASSQLTSSGRENEQFF.

The chain recombines TRBV29-1 with TRBJ2-7; 8 bases are shared with TRBD1. V shed 3 bases and J 7 bases; nucleotides not matched to a gene: 8. This CDR3 has 13 residues. Germline CDR1 SQVTM, CDR2 ANQGSEA. In nucleotides, the CDR3 is TGCAGCGTTGAGGTGGACAGGGCAGGTGAGCAGTACTTC. Its protein product is CSVEVDRAGEQYF.

The J gene is TRBJ1-5, the V gene TRBV6-1; TRBD1 might be the D (5 bases). Germline V gives CDR1 MNHNS, CDR2 SASEGT. V was trimmed by 5 bases and J by 7 bases, leaving 15 bases between them. The CDR3 is made up of 14 amino acids. The CDR3 region has the DNA TGTGCCAGCAGTATCCAGGGTACGGGCCAGCCCCAGCATTTT. This codes for CASSIQGTGQPQHF.

This clonotype was detected ten times or more. The V and J genes are TRBV12-3 or TRBV12-4 and TRBJ1-2, with D hard to call. Trimming left V 3 bases short and J 8 bases short, with 16 bases between. This CDR3 has 14 amino acids. CDR3 DNA: TGTGCCAGCAGTTTCGGACCAACCTTCCGAGGCTACACCTTC. Residues: CASSFGPTFRGYTF.

This chain links TRBV20-1 with TRBJ2-6; a weak D match, TRBD2 (6 bases). V dropped 1 base and J dropped 0 bases, with 13 bases sitting between them. The CDR3 has 17 residues. The germline CDR1 and CDR2 sequences are DFQATT and SNEGSKA (reference sequence). DNA for the CDR3: TGCAGTGCTAGAGGGGAGGCTATCTCCTCTGGGGCCAACGTCCTGACTTTC. Its protein product is CSARGEAISSGANVLTF.

The J gene is TRBJ2-5, the V gene TRBV6-5; D unresolved. V lost 5 bases and J lost 2, with 15 bases in between. The CDR3 sequence is 15 residues long. Per the germline V gene, CDR1 is MNHEY and CDR2 is SVGAGI. The CDR3 region is CASSLDRFLQETQYF. CDR3 sequence (DNA): TGTGCCAGCAGTCTCGACCGATTCCTTCAAGAGACCCAGTACTTC.

This clonotype was seen many times. The chain is built from TRBV10-3 and TRBJ2-1, with D perhaps TRBD2 (5 bases). The germline V and J ends were trimmed by 8 bases and 7 bases, with 12 bases remaining between them. The V gene's germline CDR1 is ENHRY and CDR2 SYGVKD. This CDR3 spans 12 amino acids. The DNA for the CDR3 is TGTGCCATCGGTCCGGGAAAGAATGAGCAGTTCTTC. Translated, it gives CAIGPGKNEQFF.

The sample holds a few counts of this clonotype. The rearrangement uses TRBV12-3 or TRBV12-4 and TRBJ2-5; TRBD2 aligns across 8 bases. V shed 7 bases, J shed 6 bases, and the junction held 7 bases outside the gene matches. This CDR3 has 13 residues. In nucleotides, the CDR3 is TGTGCCAGCAACAAGCGGGAGAAGAAGACCCAGTACTTC. This codes for CASNKREKKTQYF.

This clonotype has a handful of counts. The chain combines TRBV11-1 with TRBJ1-2; 10 bases align to TRBD1. The CDR3 runs 16 residues. V gave up 5 bases and J gave up 7 bases; unmatched junction bases: 13. Germline V gene data show CDR1 as SGHAT and CDR2 as FQDESV (reference sequence). The CDR3 protein is CASSPGTGASMGGYTF. The CDR3 bases are TGTGCCAGCAGCCCCGGGACAGGGGCCTCCATGGGTGGCTACACCTTC.

This rearrangement joins TRBV20-1 to TRBJ2-7; D is undetermined. Between the trimmed V and J ends, which lost 3 bases and 0 bases, there was a span of 6 bases. Germline V gene sequence: CDR1 DFQATT, CDR2 SNEGSKA (reference sequence). The CDR3 runs to 12 residues. Here the CDR3 reads CSASDFSYEQYF. DNA of the CDR3: TGCAGTGCTAGCGACTTCTCCTACGAGCAGTACTTC.

Written as DNA, the CDR3 is TGCGCCAGCAGCTTGGCGCAGGGTAACTCCTACGAGCAGTACTTC. This encodes CASSLAQGNSYEQYF. The V and J genes are TRBV5-1 and TRBJ2-7, with D possibly matching TRBD1 (5 bases). There are 15 residues in the CDR3. Germline CDR1 is SGHRS and CDR2 is YFSETQ. Between the trimmed V and J ends, which lost 0 bases and 0 bases, there was a span of 10 bases.

At least ten counts were recorded for this clonotype. The chain couples TRBV12-3 or TRBV12-4 to TRBJ2-2; no clear D. V lost 3 bases, J lost 8 bases, and 4 bases lay in between. The CDR3 extends over 11 amino acids. CDR3 loop: CASSFPGELFF. In DNA, the CDR3 is TGTGCCAGCAGTTTCCCAGGGGAGCTGTTTTTT.

This clonotype came up a few times. The chain links TRBV19 to TRBJ2-5; maybe TRBD1 (6 bases). CDR1 is LNHDA and CDR2 is SQIVND in the germline V gene (reference sequence). The CDR3 is 14 residues long. Trimming took off 5 bases at V and 6 bases at J, with 16 bases between the two ends. Here the CDR3 reads CASSSTGTRKTQYF. Here the CDR3 DNA reads TGTGCCAGTAGTTCCACCGGGACAAGAAAGACCCAGTACTTC. Variable domain in full (rest from reference TRBV19 and TRBJ2-5): DGGITQSPKYLFRKEGQNVTLSCEQNLNHDAMYWYRQDPGQGLRLIYYSQIVNDFQKGDIAEGYSVSREKKESFPLTVTSAQKNPTAFYLCASSSTGTRKTQYFGPGTRLLVL.

To note about this clonotype: The junction shows a germline mismatch at one end, possibly a read error. This chain connects TRBV4-1 to TRBJ2-5, with TRBD1 identical over 10 bases. The CDR3 totals 13 residues. CDR1 MGHRA and CDR2 YSYEKL come from the germline V gene. The CDR3 coding sequence is TGTGCCATGGGCCCGGGACAGGGGGAGACCCAGTACTTC. Amino acids: CAMGPGQGETQYF.